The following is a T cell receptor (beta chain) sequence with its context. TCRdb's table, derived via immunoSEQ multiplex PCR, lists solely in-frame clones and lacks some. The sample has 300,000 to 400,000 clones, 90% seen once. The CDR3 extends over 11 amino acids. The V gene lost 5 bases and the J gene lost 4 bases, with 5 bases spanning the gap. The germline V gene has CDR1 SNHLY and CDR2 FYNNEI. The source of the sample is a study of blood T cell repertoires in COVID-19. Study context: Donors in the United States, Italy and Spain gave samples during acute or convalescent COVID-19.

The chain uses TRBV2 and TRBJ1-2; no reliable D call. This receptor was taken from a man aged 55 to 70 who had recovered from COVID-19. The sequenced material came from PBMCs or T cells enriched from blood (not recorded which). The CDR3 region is CASSPVYGYTF. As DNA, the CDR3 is TGTGCCAGCAGTCCGGTCTATGGCTACACCTTC.